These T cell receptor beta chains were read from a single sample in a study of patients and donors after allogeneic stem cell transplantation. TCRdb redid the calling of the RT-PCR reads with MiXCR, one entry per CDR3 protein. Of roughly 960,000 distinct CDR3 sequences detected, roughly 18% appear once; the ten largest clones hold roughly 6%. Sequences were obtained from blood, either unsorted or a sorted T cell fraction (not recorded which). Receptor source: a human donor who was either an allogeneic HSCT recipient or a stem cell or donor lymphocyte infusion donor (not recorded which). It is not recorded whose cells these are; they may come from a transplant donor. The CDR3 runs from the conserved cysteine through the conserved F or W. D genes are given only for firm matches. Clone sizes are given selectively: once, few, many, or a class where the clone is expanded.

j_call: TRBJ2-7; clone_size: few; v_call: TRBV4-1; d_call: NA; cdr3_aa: CASSQERLGHYEQYF; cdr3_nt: TGCGCCAGCAGCCAAGAACGGCTAGGCCACTACGAGCAGTACTTC
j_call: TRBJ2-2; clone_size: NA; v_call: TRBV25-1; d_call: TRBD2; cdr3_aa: CASSVTSPSTGELFF; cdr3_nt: TGTGCCAGCAGTGTGACTAGCCCGAGCACCGGGGAGCTGTTTTTT
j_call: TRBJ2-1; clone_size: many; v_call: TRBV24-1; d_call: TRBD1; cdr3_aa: CATSATGVFEQFF; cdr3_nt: TGTGCCACCAGTGCCACAGGGGTATTTGAGCAGTTCTTC
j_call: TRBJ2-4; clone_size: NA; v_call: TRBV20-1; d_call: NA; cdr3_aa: CSAREYRDADIQYF; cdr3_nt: TGCAGTGCTAGAGAGTATCGGGACGCAGACATTCAGTACTTC
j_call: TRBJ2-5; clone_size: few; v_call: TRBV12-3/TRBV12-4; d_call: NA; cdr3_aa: CASSQQGAETQYF; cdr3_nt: TGTGCCAGCAGTCAACAGGGAGCGGAGACCCAGTACTTC
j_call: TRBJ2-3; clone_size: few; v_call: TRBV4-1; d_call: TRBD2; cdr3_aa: CASSPSSGSADTQYF; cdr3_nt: TGCGCCAGCAGCCCATCTAGCGGGAGTGCAGATACGCAGTATTTT
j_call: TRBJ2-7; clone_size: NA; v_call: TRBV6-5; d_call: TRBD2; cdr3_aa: CASSSLTSGDLYEQYF; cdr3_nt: TGTGCCAGCAGTTCCTTGACTAGCGGGGACCTCTACGAGCAGTACTTC
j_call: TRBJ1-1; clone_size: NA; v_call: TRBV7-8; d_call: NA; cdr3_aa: CASSVTEEAFF; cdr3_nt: TGTGCCAGCAGCGTCACAGAGGAAGCTTTCTTT
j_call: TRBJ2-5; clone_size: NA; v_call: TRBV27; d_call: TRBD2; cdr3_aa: CASSPRTSGGGNRETQYF; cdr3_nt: TGTGCCAGCAGTCCCCGGACTAGCGGGGGGGGGAACCGAGAGACCCAGTACTTC
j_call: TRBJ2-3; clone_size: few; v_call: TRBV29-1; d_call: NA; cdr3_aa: CSVGGADTQYF; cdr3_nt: TGCAGCGTCGGAGGGGCAGATACGCAGTATTTT
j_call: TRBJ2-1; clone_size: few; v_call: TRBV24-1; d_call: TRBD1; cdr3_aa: CATSDFGTGGHEQFF; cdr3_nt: TGTGCCACCAGTGATTTTGGGACAGGGGGCCATGAGCAGTTCTTC
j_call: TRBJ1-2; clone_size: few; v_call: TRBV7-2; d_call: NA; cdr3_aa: CASSLVASKDYGYTF; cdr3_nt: TGTGCCAGCAGCTTAGTGGCCAGCAAAGACTATGGCTACACCTTC
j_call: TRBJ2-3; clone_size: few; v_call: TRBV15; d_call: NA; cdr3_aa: CATSRDRLETGGADTQYF; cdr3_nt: TGTGCCACCAGCAGAGATCGCCTGGAGACGGGTGGGGCAGATACGCAGTATTTT
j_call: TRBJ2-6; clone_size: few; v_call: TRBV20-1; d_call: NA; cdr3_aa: CSARDLGAQSSGANVLTF; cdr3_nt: TGCAGTGCTAGAGATTTGGGGGCGCAAAGCTCTGGGGCCAACGTCCTGACTTTC
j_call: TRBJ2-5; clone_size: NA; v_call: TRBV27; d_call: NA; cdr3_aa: CASSPRLTQETQYF; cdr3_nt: TGTGCCAGCAGTCCGAGACTTACGCAAGAGACCCAGTACTTC
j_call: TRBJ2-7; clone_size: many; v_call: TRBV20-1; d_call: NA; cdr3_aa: CSAQDSNSYEQYF; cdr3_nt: TGCAGTGCCCAGGACAGTAACTCCTACGAGCAGTACTTC
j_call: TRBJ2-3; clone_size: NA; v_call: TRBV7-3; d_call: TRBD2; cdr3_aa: CASSLSASGRAGTDTQYF; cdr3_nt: TGTGCCAGCAGCTTATCGGCTAGCGGGAGGGCGGGCACAGATACGCAGTATTTT
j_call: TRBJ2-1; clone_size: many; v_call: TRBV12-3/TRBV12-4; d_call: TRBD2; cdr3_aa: CASSYRDYPNEQFF; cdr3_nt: TGTGCCAGCAGTTACCGGGACTACCCCAATGAGCAGTTCTTC
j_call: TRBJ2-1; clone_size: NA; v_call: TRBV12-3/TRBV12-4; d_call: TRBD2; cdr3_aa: CASSYGLAGAINEQFF; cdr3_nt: TGTGCCAGCAGTTACGGACTAGCGGGGGCAATCAATGAGCAGTTCTTC
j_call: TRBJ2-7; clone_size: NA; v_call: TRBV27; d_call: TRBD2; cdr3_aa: CASSRYSGRAHEQYF; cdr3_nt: TGTGCCAGCAGTCGGTATAGCGGGAGGGCCCACGAGCAGTACTTC
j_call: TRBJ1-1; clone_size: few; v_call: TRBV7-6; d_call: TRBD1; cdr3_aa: CASSLVPGQVDTEAFF; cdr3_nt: TGTGCCAGCAGCTTAGTTCCCGGACAGGTAGACACTGAAGCTTTCTTT
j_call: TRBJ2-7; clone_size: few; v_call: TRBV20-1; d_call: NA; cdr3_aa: CSALIKGHEQYF; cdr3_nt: TGCAGTGCACTAATAAAGGGCCACGAGCAGTACTTC
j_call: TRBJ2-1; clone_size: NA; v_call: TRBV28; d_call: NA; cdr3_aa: CASSLWASADNEQFF; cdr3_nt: TGTGCCAGCAGTTTATGGGCTAGCGCAGACAATGAGCAGTTCTTC
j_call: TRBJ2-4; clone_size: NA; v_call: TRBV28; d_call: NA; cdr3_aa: CASSFPQGMGHIQYF; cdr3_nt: TGTGCCAGCAGTTTTCCCCAGGGGATGGGACACATTCAGTACTTC
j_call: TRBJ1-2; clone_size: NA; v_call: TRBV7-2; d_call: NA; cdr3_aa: CASSFNSGYGYTF; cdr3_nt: TGTGCCAGCAGCTTCAACAGCGGGTATGGCTACACCTTC